This TCR beta chain was identified in a study of T cells in tuberculosis. Across the study: Blood was taken before or within 7 days of anti-tuberculosis therapy.

Sample time point: new active TB diagnosis, blood taken before or within 7 days of starting treatment. A word on this clone: Its antigen is unknown.

Overall study results and limits: Smaller alpha distances in active tuberculosis partly reflected shorter CDR3-alpha lengths. Cases with active tuberculosis were adults, while controls were adolescents. GMM-specific TCRs were nearer to active tuberculosis alpha repertoires, suggesting expansion.

Libraries were prepared by immunoSEQ multiplex PCR; TCRdb keeps only in-frame clonotypes and omits some of them. Of approximately 22,000 clones listed, around 82% are singletons. Sequenced material: PBMCs, taken at tuberculosis diagnosis. This clonotype was sampled from an adult with tuberculosis.

CDR3 region: CSVTRTGGTEAFF. In DNA, the CDR3 is TGCAGCGTGACACGGACAGGAGGCACTGAAGCTTTCTTT. This chain uses TRBV29-1 with TRBJ1-1; 7 positions match TRBD1. J was trimmed by 4 bases and V by 6 bases; bases with no gene match: 8. The CDR3 covers 13 residues. CDR1 SQVTM and CDR2 ANQGSEA come from the germline V gene.